This T cell receptor (beta chain) is from a study of T cells in Graves' hyperthyroidism and ophthalmopathy. Notes on the study in general: Most thyroid clonotypes with frequency above 0.001 were detected in blood. Ophthalmopathy prediction by the model preceded onset by a median roughly 6 months.

The investigators amplified TCR beta CDR3 regions from RNA transcripts. Primed by the HTBI set, a first-round RT-PCR was run on the TCR CDR3. TCRdb fed the multiplex PCR reads into MiXCR, producing one record per CDR3 protein. This table holds 600,000 or so distinct CDR3 sequences, more than 45% found once. Investigators excluded patients with uncontrolled infection, other autoimmune disease, pregnancy or lactation. The CDR3 covers 15 residues. Germline CDR1 ENHRY, CDR2 SYGVKD. The V end lost 10 bases, the J end lost 6 bases, and 25 bases lay between the germline ends. A word on this clonotype: What it recognizes is unknown.

This TCR came from a woman aged 18-29 years with Graves' hyperthyroidism. Sample: peripheral blood or thyroid tissue (not recorded which). This chain connects TRBV10-3 to TRBJ2-7; D is perhaps TRBD2 (5 bases). The CDR3 nucleotides read TGTGCCAGCAGCCAAGGAAGCGGAATCGGTCGCGAGCAGTACTTC. This gives the protein CASSQGSGIGREQYF.